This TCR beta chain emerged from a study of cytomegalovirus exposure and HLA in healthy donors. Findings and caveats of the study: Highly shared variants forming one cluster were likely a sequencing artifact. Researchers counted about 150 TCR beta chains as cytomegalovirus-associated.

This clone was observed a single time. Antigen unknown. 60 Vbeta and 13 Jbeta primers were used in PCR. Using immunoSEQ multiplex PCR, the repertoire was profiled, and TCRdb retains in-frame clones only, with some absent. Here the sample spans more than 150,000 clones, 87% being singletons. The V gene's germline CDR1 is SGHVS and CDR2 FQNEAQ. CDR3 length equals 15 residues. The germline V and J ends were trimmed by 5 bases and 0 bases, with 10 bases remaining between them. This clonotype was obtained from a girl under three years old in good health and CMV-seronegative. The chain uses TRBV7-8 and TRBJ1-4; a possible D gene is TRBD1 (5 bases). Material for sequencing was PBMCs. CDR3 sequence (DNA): TGTGCCAGCAGCCATAGACAGACAACTAATGAAAAACTGTTTTTT. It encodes CASSHRQTTNEKLFF.